What follows are 15 T cell receptor beta chains derived from one specimen sequenced in a study of T cell changes during pregnancy in multiple sclerosis. Measured with immunoSEQ multiplex PCR; TCRdb has only the in-frame clones, and not every one. Altogether about 76,000 clones are present, 93% being singletons, with the ten largest covering more than 2%. The sequences come from peripheral blood, collected in the second trimester of pregnancy. Receptor source: a female donor with multiple sclerosis, enrolled in a pregnancy study.

Here the CDR3 DNA reads TGCGCCAGCAGCTTGGAGGGACAGGGATTGAACACTGAAGCTTTCTTT. It codes for CASSLEGQGLNTEAFF. The gene calls are TRBV5-1 and TRBJ1-1; 9 nucleotides line up with TRBD1. Germline CDR1 SGHRS, CDR2 YFSETQ. V trimming: 0 bases; J trimming: 0 bases; junction bases outside the gene matches: 3. The CDR3 runs 16 residues.

This chain connects TRBV20-1 to TRBJ2-1, with D possibly matching TRBD1 (5 bases). Germline values: CDR1 DFQATT, CDR2 SNEGSKA (reference sequence). The CDR3 extends over 11 amino acids. Between the trimmed V and J ends, which lost 2 bases and 13 bases, there was a span of 12 bases. The CDR3 DNA sequence: TGCAGTGCTAGACTTCAGGGTCTCCAGTTCTTC. Its translation is CSARLQGLQFF.

V is TRBV25-1 and J is TRBJ2-5; a weak D match, TRBD2 (5 bases). Looked up from germline, CDR1 is MGHDK and CDR2 is SYGVNS. Trimming removed 6 bases at V and 3 bases at J, with 5 bases between. The CDR3 extends over 11 amino acids. The CDR3 loop is CASRREETQYF. The CDR3 DNA reads TGTGCCAGCAGGAGGGAAGAGACCCAGTACTTC.

The chain is built from TRBV2 and TRBJ1-5; TRBD1 matches 8 bases. Germline loops: CDR1 SNHLY, CDR2 FYNNEI. V gave up 7 bases and J gave up 1 base; unmatched junction bases: 6. CDR3 length: 15 amino acids. The CDR3 loop reads CASKAQGVSNQPQHF. CDR3 nucleotides: TGTGCCAGCAAGGCACAGGGGGTAAGCAATCAGCCCCAGCATTTT.

A single count supports this clone. V usage is TRBV4-1 and J usage is TRBJ1-1, with D possibly TRBD1 on 6 matching bases. This CDR3 comprises 15 residues. Germline V gene sequence: CDR1 MGHRA, CDR2 YSYEKL. Trimming took off 4 bases at V and 3 bases at J, with 15 bases between the two ends. The CDR3, as DNA: TGCGCCAGCAGCCCCCTACAGGGATATGACACTGAAGCTTTCTTT. It specifies CASSPLQGYDTEAFF.

This chain connects TRBV6-5 to TRBJ2-7; the match to TRBD1 covers 9 bases. The CDR3 has 15 residues. The V gene's germline CDR1 is MNHEY and CDR2 SVGAGI. V lost 7 bases, J lost 5 bases, and 12 bases stayed unmatched. CDR3 loop: CASKLSRDRVHEQYF. The CDR3 nucleotides read TGTGCCAGCAAACTCTCCCGGGACAGGGTCCACGAGCAGTACTTC.

V usage is TRBV19 and J usage is TRBJ2-7, with TRBD1 as a possible D gene (6 bases). The CDR3 spans 16 residues. V lost 5 bases, J lost 3 bases, and 20 bases lay in between. From germline, CDR1 is LNHDA and CDR2 SQIVND (reference sequence). Here the CDR3 DNA reads TGTGCCAGTAGTGTACCGGGACACTTCCCGATCTACGAGCAGTACTTC. The encoded protein is CASSVPGHFPIYEQYF.

V usage is TRBV28 and J usage is TRBJ2-4, with a possible D match to TRBD1 (5 bases). CDR3 length: 15 residues. Germline V gene sequence: CDR1 MDHEN, CDR2 SYDVKM. Between the trimmed V and J ends, which lost 5 bases and 0 bases, there was a span of 11 bases. CDR3 loop: CASSNRILAKNIQYF. In DNA form, the CDR3 reads TGTGCCAGCAGTAACAGGATACTAGCCAAAAACATTCAGTACTTC.

V is TRBV10-3 and J is TRBJ2-1, with 11 positions matching TRBD1. CDR3 length: 15 residues. Unmatched junction bases numbered 2, after V lost 2 bases and J lost 5 bases. The germline CDR1 and CDR2 sequences are ENHRY and SYGVKD. CDR3 DNA sequence: TGTGCCATCAGTGAGGGGACAGGGGGGAACAATGAGCAGTTCTTC. Its protein is CAISEGTGGNNEQFF.

The chain employs TRBV7-9 and TRBJ2-3; D call uncertain. CDR1 is SEHNR, CDR2 FQNEAQ, per germline (reference sequence). Trimming stripped 7 bases from V and 2 bases from J, with 4 bases between. The CDR3 contains 11 residues. This CDR3 reads CASTNTDTQYF. The CDR3 DNA follows: TGTGCCAGCACCAACACAGATACGCAGTATTTT.

The chain couples TRBV7-8 to TRBJ2-3, with 8 bases identical to TRBD2. Germline V CDR1 and CDR2: SGHVS, FQNEAQ. The CDR3 extends over 15 amino acids. Trimming cost V 5 bases and J 5 bases; bases outside gene matches: 9. In DNA form, the CDR3 reads TGTGCCAGCAGCGCTCAAGGACTAGCACTAGATACGCAGTATTTT. Translated: CASSAQGLALDTQYF. Using reference TRBV7-8 and TRBJ2-3 for the parts outside the CDR3, the full variable domain is GAGVSQSPRYKVAKRGQDVALRCDPISGHVSLFWYQQALGQGPEFLTYFQNEAQLDKSGLPSDRFFAERPEGSVSTLKIQRTQQEDSAVYLCASSAQGLALDTQYFGPGTRLTVL.

The genes are TRBV4-2 and TRBJ2-1; TRBD1 matches 8 bases. Germline trimming cut 4 bases from V and 0 bases from J; bases unmatched to any gene: 8. CDR1 LGHNA and CDR2 YNFKEQ come from the germline V gene. This CDR3 is 17 amino acids long. CDR3 coding DNA: TGTGCCAGCAGCCCTCAAGCACAGGGGGTCTCCTACAATGAGCAGTTCTTC. Its translation is CASSPQAQGVSYNEQFF.

V usage is TRBV5-4 and J usage is TRBJ2-7; D may be TRBD2 (6 bases). CDR3 size: 13 residues. CDR1 and CDR2 from the germline V gene are SGHNT and YYREEE (reference sequence). V lost 4 bases to trimming and J lost 3 bases, with 11 bases between them. This CDR3 is CASSPRGNYEQYF. CDR3 bases: TGTGCCAGCAGCCCGCGGGGAAACTACGAGCAGTACTTC.

This chain uses TRBV18 with TRBJ2-7; a weak D match, TRBD2 (5 bases). V was shortened by 6 bases and J by 2 bases, with 17 bases between the two germline ends. The CDR3 sequence is 15 residues long. Germline loops: CDR1 KGHSH, CDR2 LQKENI. The DNA of the CDR3 is TGTGCCAGCTCTCCCCGGGGTGGTAGCACCTACGAGCAGTACTTC. It specifies CASSPRGGSTYEQYF. Supplemented by reference TRBV18 and TRBJ2-7, the full variable domain reads NAGVMQNPRHLVRRRGQEARLRCSPMKGHSHVYWYRQLPEEGLKFMVYLQKENIIDESGMPKERFSAEFPKEGPSILRIQQVVRGDSAAYFCASSPRGGSTYEQYFGPGTRLTVT.

The rearrangement links TRBV14 to TRBJ2-7; TRBD2 agrees at 8 bases. The CDR3 is made up of 14 amino acids. V dropped 0 bases and J dropped 10; count of bases not matched to a gene: 8. Germline V lookup: CDR1 SGHDN, CDR2 FVKESK. The CDR3 spells CASSQDRGGVIQYF. CDR3 DNA sequence: TGTGCCAGCAGCCAAGATCGGGGGGGAGTAATACAGTACTTC.